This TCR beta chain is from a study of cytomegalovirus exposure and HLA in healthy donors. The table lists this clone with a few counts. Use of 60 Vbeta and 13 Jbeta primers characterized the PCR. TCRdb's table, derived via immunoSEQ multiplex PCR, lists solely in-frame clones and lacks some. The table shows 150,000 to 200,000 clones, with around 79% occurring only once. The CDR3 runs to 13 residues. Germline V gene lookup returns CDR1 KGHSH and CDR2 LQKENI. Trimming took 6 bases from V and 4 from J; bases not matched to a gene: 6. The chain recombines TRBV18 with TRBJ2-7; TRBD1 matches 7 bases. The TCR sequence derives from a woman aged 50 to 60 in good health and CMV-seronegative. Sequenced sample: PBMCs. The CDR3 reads CASSRRQGYEQYF. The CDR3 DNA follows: TGTGCCAGCTCGCGGCGACAGGGTTACGAGCAGTACTTC.